This T cell receptor beta chain was captured in a study of blood T cell repertoires in COVID-19. In Seattle, patients joined the study during active infection and were tracked longitudinally. Germline V gives CDR1 SGHRS, CDR2 YFSETQ. This CDR3 has 15 amino acids. V lost 5 bases and J 0 bases, leaving 14 bases between the germline ends. Using immunoSEQ multiplex PCR, the repertoire was profiled, and TCRdb retains in-frame clones only, with some absent. The sample lists about 180,000 clones; 79% were seen once. Input material: peripheral blood. This chain links TRBV5-1 with TRBJ1-2; D uncertain. The sequence derives from a woman aged 55-69 years with COVID-19, enrolled during active disease. The CDR3 reads CASRFGQTANYGYTF. CDR3 nucleotide sequence: TGCGCCAGCAGATTTGGCCAAACCGCTAACTATGGCTACACCTTC. Supplemented by reference TRBV5-1 and TRBJ1-2, the full variable domain reads KAGVTQTPRYLIKTRGQQVTLSCSPISGHRSVSWYQQTPGQGLQFLFEYFSETQRNKGNFPGRFSGRQFSNSRSEMNVSTLELGDSALYLCASRFGQTANYGYTFGSGTRLTVV.